This entry describes one TCR beta chain. Method: immunoSEQ multiplex PCR; TCRdb's copy keeps in-frame clones and lacks some. The sample consists of 130,000 to 150,000 clones, roughly 80% of them appearing once. The entry originates in a study of blood T cell repertoires in COVID-19. The length of the CDR3 is 12 residues. The germline V gene has CDR1 MNHNY and CDR2 SVGAGI (reference sequence). The V and J ends lost 5 bases and 1 base respectively, with 5 bases between them. The chain uses TRBV6-6 and TRBJ1-1, with D hard to call. The source of this sequence is an older man who had recovered from COVID-19. Material: peripheral blood. Here the CDR3 DNA reads TGTGCCAGCAGTGAGTGGAACACTGAAGCTTTCTTT. It specifies CASSEWNTEAFF.